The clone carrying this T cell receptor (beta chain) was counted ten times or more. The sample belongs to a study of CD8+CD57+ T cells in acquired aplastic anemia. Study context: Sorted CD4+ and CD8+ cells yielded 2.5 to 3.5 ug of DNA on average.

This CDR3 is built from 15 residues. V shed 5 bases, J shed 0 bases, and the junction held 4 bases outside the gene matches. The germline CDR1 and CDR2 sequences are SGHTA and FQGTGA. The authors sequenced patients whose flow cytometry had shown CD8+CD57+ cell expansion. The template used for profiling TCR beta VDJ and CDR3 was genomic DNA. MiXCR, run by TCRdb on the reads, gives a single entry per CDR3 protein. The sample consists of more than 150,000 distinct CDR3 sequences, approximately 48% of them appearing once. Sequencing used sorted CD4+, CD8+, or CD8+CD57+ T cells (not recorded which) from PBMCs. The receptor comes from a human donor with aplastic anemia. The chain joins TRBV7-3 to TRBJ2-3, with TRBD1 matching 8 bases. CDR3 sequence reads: CASSPGTGSTDTQYF. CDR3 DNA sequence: TGTGCCAGCAGCCCCGGGACAGGCAGCACAGATACGCAGTATTTT. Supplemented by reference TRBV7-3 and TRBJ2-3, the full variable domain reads GAGVSQTPSNKVTEKGKYVELRCDPISGHTALYWYRQSLGQGPEFLIYFQGTGAADDSGLPNDRFFAVRPEGSVSTLKIQRTERGDSAVYLCASSPGTGSTDTQYFGPGTRLTVL.